Listed below are T cell receptor beta chains from one sample, sequenced in a study of vaccination and CD4 T cells after COVID-19. TCRdb itself ran the PCR reads through MiXCR, one entry per CDR3 protein. The sample holds about 40,000 distinct CDR3 sequences, more than 35% seen once. Sequencing was performed on CD4+ T cells from blood, taken about 7 months after SARS-CoV-2 vaccination. Receptor source: a human donor who had recovered from COVID-19. CDR3s include the opening cysteine and the closing phenylalanine or tryptophan.

J | V | CDR3
TRBJ2-7 | TRBV7-2 | CASSLAHSYEQYF
TRBJ1-3 | TRBV7-2 | CASSLLLARGPAGNTIYF
TRBJ2-1 | TRBV6-1 | CASSRDGSGRLGNEQFF
TRBJ1-2 | TRBV4-1 | CASRPGFSDLSGYTF
TRBJ1-6 | TRBV10-2 | CASSDSRTNSPLHF
TRBJ2-3 | TRBV7-9 | CASSSRVITDTQYF
TRBJ2-1 | TRBV7-9 | CASNPAGGGSYNEQFF
TRBJ2-7 | TRBV4-2 | CASSQEGTGDRAYEQYF
TRBJ2-1 | TRBV28 | CASKPGPPVDEQFF
TRBJ2-3 | TRBV10-3 | CATSKATTKTDTQYF
TRBJ1-1 | TRBV29-1 | CSVRSDGNTEAFF
TRBJ2-5 | TRBV6-1 | CASTQRETQYF
TRBJ2-1 | TRBV7-3 | CASSVGVGTYNEQFF
TRBJ1-2 | TRBV28 | CASSALPYGYTF
TRBJ1-1 | TRBV20-1 | CSAREQGETEAFF
TRBJ1-5 | TRBV20-1 | CSAGPQGHPNQPQHF
TRBJ2-3 | TRBV7-3 | CASSTGATDTQYF
TRBJ2-5 | TRBV11-3 | CASSFTGHRKETQYF
TRBJ2-7 | TRBV6-1 | CASSETSFWSEQYF
TRBJ2-5 | TRBV7-9 | CASSERGETQYF
TRBJ2-2 | TRBV7-2 | CASSSQTGELFF
TRBJ2-7 | TRBV30 | CAWSWGRSSYEQYF
TRBJ2-3 | TRBV19 | CASGTSGSWGTDTQYF
TRBJ2-7 | TRBV15 | CATSRRITGTVNYEQYF
TRBJ2-5 | TRBV19 | CASSTEVSGSETQYF
TRBJ2-7 | TRBV7-9 | CASSPSTVPGKNEQYF
TRBJ2-1 | TRBV6-1 | CASNSVAGTYNEQFF